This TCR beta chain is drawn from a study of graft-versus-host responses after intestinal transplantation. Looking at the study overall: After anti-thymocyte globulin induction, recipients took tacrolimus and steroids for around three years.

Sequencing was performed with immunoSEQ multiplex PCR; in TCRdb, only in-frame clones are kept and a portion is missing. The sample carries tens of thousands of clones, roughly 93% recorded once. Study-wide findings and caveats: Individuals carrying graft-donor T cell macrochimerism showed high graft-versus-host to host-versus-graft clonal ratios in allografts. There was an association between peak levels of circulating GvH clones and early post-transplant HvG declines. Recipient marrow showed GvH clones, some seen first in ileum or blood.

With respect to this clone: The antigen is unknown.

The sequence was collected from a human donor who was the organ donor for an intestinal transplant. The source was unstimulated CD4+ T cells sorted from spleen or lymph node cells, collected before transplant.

The chain's CDR3 is CASSLFRDTQETQYF. The CDR3, as DNA: TGTGCCAGCAGTCTGTTCCGGGACACTCAAGAGACCCAGTACTTC. V gene TRBV6-1 combines with J gene TRBJ2-5; possibly TRBD1 for D (6 bases). Trimming stripped 5 bases from V and 2 bases from J, with 15 bases between. CDR3 length: 15 residues. CDR1 and CDR2 (germline): MNHNS, SASEGT.